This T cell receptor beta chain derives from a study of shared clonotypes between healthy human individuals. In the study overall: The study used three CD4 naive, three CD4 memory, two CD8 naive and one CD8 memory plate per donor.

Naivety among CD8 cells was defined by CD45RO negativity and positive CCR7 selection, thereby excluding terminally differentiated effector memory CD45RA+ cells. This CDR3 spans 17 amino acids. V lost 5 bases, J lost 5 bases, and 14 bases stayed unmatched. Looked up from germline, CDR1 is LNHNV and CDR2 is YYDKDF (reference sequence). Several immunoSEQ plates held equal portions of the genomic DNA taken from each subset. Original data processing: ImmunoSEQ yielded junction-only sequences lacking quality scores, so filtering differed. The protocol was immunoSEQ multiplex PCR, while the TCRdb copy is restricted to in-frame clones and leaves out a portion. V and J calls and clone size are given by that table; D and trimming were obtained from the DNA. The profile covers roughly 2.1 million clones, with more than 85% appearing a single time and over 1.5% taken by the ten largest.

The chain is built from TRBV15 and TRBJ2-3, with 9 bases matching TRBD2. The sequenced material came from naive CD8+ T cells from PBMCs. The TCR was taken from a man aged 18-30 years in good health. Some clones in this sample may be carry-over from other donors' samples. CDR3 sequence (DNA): TGTGCCACCAGCGGCGATTTGCGGGAGGGCCGGGGAGATACGCAGTATTTT. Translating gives CATSGDLREGRGDTQYF. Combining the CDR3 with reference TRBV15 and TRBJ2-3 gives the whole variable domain DAMVIQNPRYQVTQFGKPVTLSCSQTLNHNVMYWYQQKSSQAPKLLFHYYDKDFNNEADTPDNFQSRRPNTSFCFLDIRSPGLGDTAMYLCATSGDLREGRGDTQYFGPGTRLTVL.